Presented here are 16 T cell receptor beta chains from one specimen sequenced in a study of T cell repertoires in cytomegalovirus infection. These receptors have no identified antigens. TCRdb ran MiXCR on the reads and lists one entry per CDR3 protein. The sample carries fewer than 650,000 distinct CDR3 sequences, approximately 40% recorded once. Material: cultured PBMCs, obtained from culture after CMV antigen stimulation. The origin of the receptors is a human donor in good health (CMV status not recorded). Some clones in this sample may be carry-over from other donors' samples.

The chain couples TRBV11-2 to TRBJ2-1, with 13 bases aligning to TRBD2. V lost 4 bases to trimming and J lost 7 bases; unmatched junction nucleotides: 10. This CDR3 region has 17 residues. From germline, CDR1 is SGHAT and CDR2 FQNNGV. The CDR3: CASSSLWTSGRWNEQFF. CDR3 nucleotide sequence: TGTGCCAGCAGCTCCCTCTGGACTAGCGGGAGATGGAATGAGCAGTTCTTC.

The V and J genes are TRBV7-9 and TRBJ2-1, with 8 bases lining up with TRBD2. With V trimmed by 10 bases and J by 5 bases, 7 bases remained unmatched. Germline CDR1 is SEHNR and CDR2 is FQNEAQ (reference sequence). The length of the CDR3 is 13 residues. The DNA for the CDR3 is TGTGCCATACGGGGGGGAGCCAACAATGAGCAGTTCTTC. This codes for CAIRGGANNEQFF.

The rearrangement links TRBV5-4 to TRBJ2-7; D remains ambiguous. The CDR3 is 14 amino acids. The germline CDR1 and CDR2 sequences are SGHNT and YYREEE (reference sequence). V lost 0 bases, J lost 6 bases, and 13 bases lay in between. The DNA of the CDR3 is TGTGCCAGCAGCTTGGTTGGCAGCAGCTCCGAGCAGTACTTC. It encodes CASSLVGSSSEQYF.

The chain combines TRBV5-6 with TRBJ1-2, with D perhaps TRBD1 (5 bases). With 4 bases removed from V and 2 bases from J, the gap between germline ends came to 12 bases. Germline CDR1 is SGHDT and CDR2 is YYEEEE. The CDR3 has 14 amino acids. CDR3 sequence reads: CASSDGTENYGYTF. CDR3 DNA: TGTGCCAGCAGCGACGGGACCGAGAACTATGGCTACACCTTC.

This clonotype was detected only a few times. V gene TRBV7-2 combines with J gene TRBJ2-7, with D possibly matching TRBD2 (5 bases). The V gene lost 5 bases and the J gene lost 6 bases, with 20 bases spanning the gap. The CDR3 is 15 residues long. Germline-derived CDR1 and CDR2 are SGHTA and FQGNSA. The CDR3 bases are TGTGCCAGCAGCACGTCCGGGAACCCGCGGGCCGAGCAGTACTTC. Translation: CASSTSGNPRAEQYF.

CDR3 sequence: CASSSRQGSYGYTF. The CDR3 bases are TGTGCCAGCAGTTCCCGACAGGGCAGCTATGGCTACACCTTC. The genes are TRBV28 and TRBJ1-2, with 7 bases fitting TRBD1. J lost 4 bases, V lost 4 bases, and 6 bases had no gene match. Germline V gene data show CDR1 as MDHEN and CDR2 as SYDVKM. The CDR3 is 14 residues long.

This chain connects TRBV25-1 to TRBJ2-2; D not resolved. Per the germline V gene, CDR1 is MGHDK and CDR2 is SYGVNS. CDR3 length: 13 residues. V shed 4 bases and J shed 6 bases, with 9 bases lying between them. CDR3 DNA: TGTGCCAGCAGTGTCCGGGTGGCCGGGGAGCTGTTTTTT. This encodes CASSVRVAGELFF.

The gene calls are TRBV4-1 and TRBJ1-5; D might be TRBD1 (5 bases). V lost 3 bases, J lost 8 bases, and 14 bases lay in between. Per germline, CDR1 MGHRA and CDR2 YSYEKL. The CDR3 has 14 residues. DNA of the CDR3: TGCGCCAGCAGCCAGGGAGAAGGGGCAAAGCCCCAGCATTTT. It translates to CASSQGEGAKPQHF.

The genes are TRBV6-6 and TRBJ2-3; D might be TRBD1 or TRBD2, each matching 5 bases. V was cut by 6 bases and J by 0 bases, with 16 bases left in between. Germline V gene data show CDR1 as MNHNY and CDR2 as SVGAGI (reference sequence). The CDR3 totals 16 residues. The CDR3 DNA reads as TGTGCCAGCAGGATCCGGGACGGATATAGCACAGATACGCAGTATTTT. It specifies CASRIRDGYSTDTQYF.

V usage is TRBV6-1 and J usage is TRBJ2-7; 11 bases fit TRBD1. The V segment lost 7 bases and the J segment 2 bases; nucleotides outside the gene matches: 1. CDR1 MNHNS and CDR2 SASEGT come from the germline V gene. The CDR3 runs to 13 residues. The CDR3 here is CASTDRGPYEQYF. For the CDR3, the DNA is TGTGCCAGCACGGACAGGGGGCCCTACGAGCAGTACTTC.

The genes are TRBV25-1 and TRBJ1-1; D not resolved. The CDR3 contains 13 residues. The germline gives CDR1 MGHDK, CDR2 SYGVNS. The V gene lost 3 bases and the J gene lost 5 bases, with 10 bases spanning the gap. For the CDR3, the DNA is TGTGCCAGCAGTGACCGTTGGGGAACTGAAGCTTTCTTT. Translating it yields CASSDRWGTEAFF.

This clonotype was counted a few times. The V and J genes are TRBV6-1 and TRBJ2-2; no firm D call. The CDR3 is made up of 13 amino acids. V lost 6 bases and J 0 bases, leaving 5 bases between the germline ends. Germline V gene sequence: CDR1 MNHNS, CDR2 SASEGT. CDR3 protein: CASRMANTGELFF. CDR3 bases: TGTGCCAGCAGGATGGCGAACACCGGGGAGCTGTTTTTT.

V gene TRBV14 combines with J gene TRBJ2-4; no clear D. With 0 bases removed from V and 14 bases from J, the gap between germline ends came to 14 bases. CDR1 SGHDN and CDR2 FVKESK come from the germline V gene. The CDR3 length is 13 residues. The CDR3 DNA reads TGTGCCAGCAGCCAAGAAGTCGGCCGGCCCAAGTACTTC. Its translation: CASSQEVGRPKYF.

The chain couples TRBV7-9 to TRBJ2-7; D possibly corresponds to TRBD1 (6 bases). Germline CDR1 is SEHNR and CDR2 is FQNEAQ (reference sequence). The CDR3 extends over 15 amino acids. Trimming shortened V by 5 bases and J by 3 bases, and 17 bases separated the two germline ends. The CDR3 sequence is CASSHGQLRIYEQYF. As DNA, the CDR3 is TGTGCCAGCAGCCACGGACAGCTAAGGATCTACGAGCAGTACTTC.

The chain couples TRBV20-1 to TRBJ2-2; no clear D. The CDR3 is made up of 16 amino acids. The germline V and J ends were trimmed by 0 bases and 0 bases, with 11 bases remaining between them. Germline V gene data show CDR1 as DFQATT and CDR2 as SNEGSKA (reference sequence). The CDR3 DNA sequence: TGCAGTGCTAGAGAGTCATCCGGAGCGAACACCGGGGAGCTGTTTTTT. It translates to CSARESSGANTGELFF.

This clonotype was seen only a few times. The chain links TRBV7-6 to TRBJ2-2; D may be TRBD1 or TRBD2 (5 bases each). Trimming took off 6 bases at V and 4 bases at J, with 12 bases between the two ends. This CDR3 is built from 14 residues. Germline V gene data show CDR1 as SGHVS and CDR2 as FNYEAQ. The CDR3: CASRGVEVTGELFF. In nucleotides, the CDR3 is TGTGCCAGCAGGGGGGTTGAGGTCACCGGGGAGCTGTTTTTT. The full variable domain, its missing parts supplied by reference TRBV7-6 and TRBJ2-2, is GAGVSQSPRYKVTKRGQDVALRCDPISGHVSLYWYRQALGQGPEFLTYFNYEAQQDKSGLPNDRFSAERPEGSISTLTIQRTEQRDSAMYRCASRGVEVTGELFFGEGSRLTVL.